This T cell receptor (beta chain) stems from a study of T cell clonotyping in hematopoietic cell transplantation. This table comes from immunoSEQ multiplex PCR, and its TCRdb copy is limited to in-frame clones, with some not included. The table includes over 35,000 clones, over 70% detected once. V dropped 6 bases and J dropped 4 bases, with 10 bases sitting between them. The CDR3 length is 12 residues. Per the germline V gene, CDR1 is MDHEN and CDR2 is SYDVKM. This receptor was obtained from a woman between 40 and 55 years old in good health. Some clones in this sample may be carry-over from other donors' samples. The V and J genes are TRBV28 and TRBJ2-7; D is undetermined. The sequenced material came from peripheral blood mononuclear cells. CDR3 nucleotide sequence: TGTGCCAGCAGCCCGGCGCGATACGAGCAGTACTTC. Protein product: CASSPARYEQYF.